These 22 T cell receptor beta chains were all obtained from the same sample, sequenced in a study of blood T cell repertoires in COVID-19. Sequencing used immunoSEQ multiplex PCR; TCRdb keeps in-frame clones, though not all of them. The sample carries roughly 240,000 clones, approximately 90% recorded once. What was sequenced was PBMCs or T cells enriched from blood (not recorded which). The origin of the receptors is a man in his fifties or sixties who had been exposed to COVID-19.

This chain joins TRBV14 and TRBJ2-7; 7 bases match TRBD1. Looked up from germline, CDR1 is SGHDN and CDR2 is FVKESK. The ends lost 4 bases at V and 0 bases at J; junction bases unmatched: 6. There are 15 residues in the CDR3. CDR3 residues: CASSPWTGFSYEQYF. CDR3 DNA sequence: TGTGCCAGCAGCCCCTGGACAGGTTTCTCCTACGAGCAGTACTTC.

The chain couples TRBV5-1 to TRBJ2-1, with 10 bases that match TRBD1. Germline trimming cut 4 bases from V and 8 bases from J; bases unmatched to any gene: 6. Germline lookup yields CDR1 SGHRS and CDR2 YFSETQ. The CDR3 is 14 amino acids. In DNA, the CDR3 is TGCGCCAGCAGCACGGACAGGGGGACCGATGAGCAGTTCTTC. It is translated as CASSTDRGTDEQFF.

J is TRBJ2-3 and V is TRBV18, with TRBD1 identical over 9 bases. Trimming took 3 bases from V and 3 from J; bases not matched to a gene: 4. The germline V gene has CDR1 KGHSH and CDR2 LQKENI. The CDR3 is 15 residues long. The CDR3 spells CASSPYRGRTDTQYF. For the CDR3, the DNA is TGTGCCAGCTCACCGTACAGGGGGCGGACAGATACGCAGTATTTT.

As concerns this clone: Other nucleotide sequences from this sample produce the same CDR3. The rearrangement uses TRBV18 and TRBJ1-1, with D perhaps matching TRBD1 (5 bases). Trimming removed 3 bases at V and 3 bases at J, with 8 bases between. The CDR3 is made up of 13 amino acids. Per the germline V gene, CDR1 is KGHSH and CDR2 is LQKENI. CDR3: CASSPGGDTEAFF. The DNA of the CDR3 is TGTGCCAGCTCACCTGGAGGGGACACTGAAGCTTTCTTT.

The chain carries TRBV3-1 (or the pseudogene TRBV3-2) and TRBJ1-6, with a tentative D call TRBD1 (5 bases). The CDR3 covers 17 residues. CDR1 and CDR2 (germline): LGHDT, YNNKEL (reference sequence). The V and J ends lost 1 base and 7 bases respectively, with 17 bases between them. The CDR3 DNA reads as TGTGCCAGCAGCCAAGCAAAGGGGCACCTCCTAAATTCACCCCTCCACTTT. Its translation: CASSQAKGHLLNSPLHF.

The chain employs TRBV5-1 and TRBJ2-7, with D possibly matching TRBD1 (5 bases). CDR1 SGHRS and CDR2 YFSETQ come from the germline V gene. The CDR3 runs 15 residues. Trimming shortened V by 0 bases and J by 0 bases, and 10 bases separated the two germline ends. CDR3 sequence reads: CASSLDGHNSYEQYV. In DNA form, the CDR3 reads TGCGCCAGCAGCTTGGACGGACATAACTCCTACGAGCAGTACGTC.

The chain employs TRBV7-2 and TRBJ2-7; possible D gene TRBD1, 7 bases. CDR1 and CDR2 (germline): SGHTA, FQGNSA. Trimming removed 4 bases from V and 3 bases from J, with 13 bases in between. This CDR3 region has 14 residues. The DNA for the CDR3 is TGTGCCAGCAGCTCCCAGGGGGGCGACTACGAGCAGTACTTC. Translation: CASSSQGGDYEQYF.

The chain combines TRBV19 with TRBJ1-1; maybe TRBD1 (5 bases). CDR1 LNHDA and CDR2 SQIVND come from the germline V gene (reference sequence). The V end lost 5 bases, the J end lost 4 bases, and 14 bases lay between the germline ends. The length of the CDR3 is 14 residues. CDR3: CASSGATLPTEAFF. CDR3 DNA sequence: TGTGCCAGTAGTGGGGCAACTTTGCCCACTGAAGCTTTCTTT.

V and J are TRBV28 and TRBJ1-2; no clear D gene. V lost 3 bases, J lost 4 bases, and 6 bases lay in between. The CDR3 is 12 amino acids. Germline V gives CDR1 MDHEN, CDR2 SYDVKM. This CDR3 is CASSFGPYGYTF. CDR3 in DNA: TGTGCCAGCAGTTTTGGGCCCTATGGCTACACCTTC.

The gene calls are TRBV10-3 and TRBJ1-5; tentatively, D is TRBD1 (6 bases). Trimming removed 10 bases from V and 8 bases from J, with 21 bases in between. CDR3 length: 14 amino acids. CDR1 and CDR2 (germline): ENHRY, SYGVKD. CDR3 bases: TGTGCCACCGACCGGGACAAGGGTTTGGAGCCCCAGCATTTT. Its translation is CATDRDKGLEPQHF.

This clone was recorded only once. This chain links TRBV5-4 with TRBJ2-7; 9 positions match TRBD1. From germline, CDR1 is SGHNT and CDR2 YYREEE (reference sequence). This CDR3 spans 16 amino acids. V lost 4 bases and J lost 1; bases outside the gene matches: 9. The CDR3 DNA reads TGTGCCAGCAGCCACGGGATCGGGACAGGGTCCTACGAGCAGTACTTC. Translating it yields CASSHGIGTGSYEQYF.

The chain joins TRBV30 to TRBJ1-2; TRBD1 might be the D (5 bases). The CDR3 loop spans 16 amino acids. Germline V CDR1 and CDR2: GTSNPN, SVGIG (reference sequence). Trimming cost V 0 bases and J 2 bases, with 16 bases left between them. Written as DNA, the CDR3 is TGTGCCTGGAGTGTACAGACAGTACTACCAAACTATGGCTACACCTTC. Translating gives CAWSVQTVLPNYGYTF.

This clone was detected only once. The V gene is TRBV9, the J gene TRBJ2-1; 8 nucleotides align to TRBD2. After removal of 4 bases from V and 2 bases from J, the junction contained 5 bases not matched to a gene. Germline assignment: CDR1 SGDLS and CDR2 YYNGEE. The CDR3 consists of 15 residues. Here the CDR3 reads CASSPASGPYNEQFF. Written as DNA, the CDR3 is TGTGCCAGCAGCCCCGCTAGCGGGCCCTACAATGAGCAGTTCTTC. The full variable domain, with the rest looked up from reference TRBV9 and TRBJ2-1, is DSGVTQTPKHLITATGQRVTLRCSPRSGDLSVYWYQQSLDQGLQFLIQYYNGEERAKGNILERFSAQQFPDLHSELNLSSLELGDSALYFCASSPASGPYNEQFFGPGTRLTVL.

The chain's CDR3 is CASSWSGRGVNEKLFF. For the CDR3, the DNA is TGTGCCAGCAGTTGGTCAGGGAGGGGGGTAAATGAAAAACTGTTTTTT. The chain links TRBV28 to TRBJ1-4, with D perhaps TRBD1 (6 bases). Germline CDR1 reads MDHEN; CDR2 reads SYDVKM. The CDR3 covers 16 residues. The ends were cut back, 4 bases at V and 5 bases at J, with 17 bases in the middle.

The J gene is TRBJ2-5, the V gene TRBV5-4, with TRBD2 identical over 7 bases. CDR1 and CDR2 from the germline V gene are SGHNT and YYREEE (reference sequence). This CDR3 region has 16 residues. The V gene end was trimmed by 4 bases and the J gene end by 2 bases; junction bases not matched to a gene: 11. The CDR3 reads CASSPRGGVTQETQYF. CDR3 DNA sequence: TGTGCCAGCAGCCCTCGCGGGGGTGTAACACAAGAGACCCAGTACTTC.

This sequence joins TRBV18 and TRBJ2-2; 8 nucleotides line up with TRBD2. The CDR3 length is 16 residues. The trim removed 3 bases at V and 7 bases at J, leaving 10 bases unmatched. CDR1 and CDR2 (germline): KGHSH, LQKENI. Here the CDR3 reads CASSPMSGSVIGELFF. For the CDR3, the DNA is TGTGCCAGCTCACCGATGAGCGGGAGTGTTATCGGGGAGCTGTTTTTT.

The V call is TRBV7-2, the J call TRBJ2-2; weak D call: TRBD2 (6 bases). The length of the CDR3 is 16 residues. CDR1 SGHTA and CDR2 FQGNSA come from the germline V gene. V gave up 2 bases and J gave up 0 bases, with 10 bases separating them. The CDR3 here is CASSLSGGANTGELFF. The CDR3 DNA reads as TGTGCCAGCAGCTTAAGTGGCGGGGCGAACACCGGGGAGCTGTTTTTT.

This chain connects TRBV5-4 to TRBJ1-6; TRBD1 is a possible D gene (6 bases). V lost 0 bases and J lost 8, with 15 bases in between. The CDR3 runs to 16 residues. Germline V gives CDR1 SGHNT, CDR2 YYREEE (reference sequence). DNA of the CDR3: TGTGCCAGCAGCTTGGTTTCAGGGGCGGGGGATTCACCCCTCCACTTT. This codes for CASSLVSGAGDSPLHF.

The CDR3 sequence is CASSSSRAGELFF. The CDR3 DNA follows: TGTGCCAGCAGTTCCTCCCGGGCCGGGGAGCTGTTTTTT. The chain joins TRBV12-3 or TRBV12-4 to TRBJ2-2; D gene uncertain. Trimming removed 4 bases from V and 6 bases from J, with 9 bases in between. The CDR3 consists of 13 residues.

In this sample, this clone turned up a few times. This chain connects TRBV9 to TRBJ2-3, with 8 bases identical to TRBD2. Trimming removed 0 bases from V and 2 bases from J; junction bases left unmatched: 8. The V gene's germline CDR1 is SGDLS and CDR2 YYNGEE. CDR3 length: 17 amino acids. In DNA form, the CDR3 reads TGTGCCAGCAGCGTAGAATCGGCGGGAGGCTACACAGATACGCAGTATTTT. Translating gives CASSVESAGGYTDTQYF.

This chain links TRBV6-5 with TRBJ1-1; tentative D call: TRBD1 (6 bases). Germline CDR1 MNHEY, CDR2 SVGAGI. V gave up 6 bases and J gave up 6 bases, with 17 bases separating them. The CDR3 length is 14 residues. CDR3 loop: CASRMLGASSEAFF. As DNA, the CDR3 is TGTGCCAGCAGGATGTTGGGGGCAAGTTCTGAAGCTTTCTTT.

The rearrangement links TRBV11-3 to TRBJ2-2; 7 bases agree with TRBD1. With V trimmed by 6 bases and J by 3 bases, 4 bases remained unmatched. The CDR3 is 14 residues long. Germline V gene lookup returns CDR1 SGHNT and CDR2 YENEEA. The CDR3 sequence: CASSRDRDTGELFF. As DNA, the CDR3 is TGTGCCAGCAGTAGGGACAGAGACACCGGGGAGCTGTTTTTT.